The 16 T cell receptor beta chains reported below all come from one sample, sequenced in a study of control samples from healthy donors and cancer patients. Generated by immunoSEQ multiplex PCR, the TCRdb table keeps only in-frame clones and is missing some. The sample lists 120,000 or so clones; more than 75% were seen once. The sample comprised blood. These receptors were collected from a man aged 35 to 55 in good health.

CDR3 nucleotides: TGTGCCAGCAGCCAAGATTCGGGGCAGGGAGGAACTGAAGCTTTCTTT. It translates to CASSQDSGQGGTEAFF. The chain employs TRBV3-1 (or the pseudogene TRBV3-2) and TRBJ1-1; D possibly corresponds to TRBD1 (5 bases). Trimming left V 0 bases short and J 5 bases short, with 16 bases between. The CDR3 length is 16 residues. Germline V gene data show CDR1 as LGHDT and CDR2 as YNNKEL (reference sequence).

This clone was recorded only once. The J gene is TRBJ1-2, the V gene TRBV7-2; perhaps TRBD1 as D (5 bases). V dropped 1 base and J dropped 4 bases, with 10 bases sitting between them. CDR3 size: 14 residues. Germline V gene data show CDR1 as SGHTA and CDR2 as FQGNSA. CDR3 sequence reads: CASSLEGRAYGYTF. The CDR3 DNA is TGTGCCAGCAGCTTAGAGGGGCGGGCCTATGGCTACACCTTC.

This clone was counted a single time. The genes are TRBV20-1 and TRBJ2-1; 8 nucleotides match TRBD1. CDR3 size: 15 residues. Germline V gene sequence: CDR1 DFQATT, CDR2 SNEGSKA (reference sequence). The junction had 11 bases not matched to a gene; V was cut back by 3 bases and J by 7 bases. The DNA of the CDR3 is TGCAGTGCTAGTGGGGGGCAGGGGGCAGTGAATGAGCAGTTCTTC. Its protein product is CSASGGQGAVNEQFF.

This clone showed up just once. V gene TRBV10-1 combines with J gene TRBJ1-1; D is ambiguous. The V end lost 2 bases, the J end lost 5 bases, and 6 bases lay between the germline ends. The germline gives CDR1 WNHNN, CDR2 SYGVQD (reference sequence). CDR3 length: 12 residues. CDR3 nucleotide sequence: TGCGCCAGCAGTGAGGCGGGTACTGAAGCTTTCTTT. Residues: CASSEAGTEAFF.

This chain connects TRBV4-3 to TRBJ2-1; D may be TRBD2 (6 bases). V dropped 3 bases and J dropped 7 bases, with 13 bases sitting between them. This CDR3 has 14 residues. Germline CDR1 and CDR2: LGHNA and YSLEER. CDR3 residues: CASSQRGRGNEQFF. The CDR3 bases are TGCGCCAGCAGCCAGAGAGGCCGGGGGAATGAGCAGTTCTTC.

The sample holds one count of this clone. The chain recombines TRBV25-1 with TRBJ2-1; D gene uncertain. The CDR3 contains 14 residues. V was shortened by 3 bases and J by 2 bases, with 8 bases between the two germline ends. Germline assignment: CDR1 MGHDK and CDR2 SYGVNS. The CDR3, as DNA: TGTGCCAGCAGTGACCAGGCTGCCTACAATGAGCAGTTCTTC. Protein product: CASSDQAAYNEQFF. Complete variable domain (other parts from reference TRBV25-1 and TRBJ2-1): EADIYQTPRYLVIGTGKKITLECSQTMGHDKMYWYQQDPGMELHLIHYSYGVNSTEKGDLSSESTVSRIRTEHFPLTLESARPSHTSQYLCASSDQAAYNEQFFGPGTRLTVL.

This clone has only one observation. V usage is TRBV7-8 and J usage is TRBJ1-3, with a possible D match to TRBD1 (6 bases). Trimming took 5 bases from V and 0 from J, leaving 11 bases between them. The CDR3 consists of 15 residues. CDR1 is SGHVS and CDR2 is FQNEAQ in the germline V gene. Written as DNA, the CDR3 is TGTGCCAGCAGCCAGGACAGCCACTCTGGAAACACCATATATTTT. It yields the protein CASSQDSHSGNTIYF.

The CDR3 sequence: CATSDLGGSKETQYF. CDR3 nucleotides: TGTGCCACCAGTGATTTAGGAGGGAGCAAAGAGACCCAGTACTTC. This rearrangement joins TRBV24-1 to TRBJ2-5; tentatively, D is TRBD2 (6 bases). Germline CDR1 reads KGHDR; CDR2 reads SFDVKD. CDR3 length: 15 amino acids. The germline V and J ends were trimmed by 1 base and 3 bases, with 11 bases remaining between them.

The chain uses TRBV19 and TRBJ1-5, with D possibly matching TRBD1 (6 bases). Trimming cost V 4 bases and J 5 bases, with 9 bases left between them. The V gene's germline CDR1 is LNHDA and CDR2 SQIVND (reference sequence). The CDR3 sequence is 13 residues long. CDR3 residues: CASSTNRDQPQHF. The CDR3 DNA reads TGTGCCAGTAGTACCAACAGGGATCAGCCCCAGCATTTT.

This chain connects TRBV15 to TRBJ2-2; the match to TRBD1 covers 9 bases. V trimming: 0 bases; J trimming: 9 bases; junction bases outside the gene matches: 8. Germline values: CDR1 LNHNV, CDR2 YYDKDF (reference sequence). The CDR3 has 16 amino acids. The CDR3 DNA is TGTGCCACCAGCAGAGATTCCGGGACAGGGATTCGGGAGCTGTTTTTT. It codes for CATSRDSGTGIRELFF.

The chain carries TRBV19 and TRBJ1-4; TRBD1 matches at 11 bases. The CDR3 has 18 amino acids. Per the germline V gene, CDR1 is LNHDA and CDR2 is SQIVND (reference sequence). The junction had 6 bases not matched to a gene; V was cut back by 3 bases and J by 0 bases. The CDR3: CASSIMGQGGATNEKLFF. The CDR3 region has the DNA TGTGCCAGTAGTATTATGGGACAGGGGGGAGCAACTAATGAAAAACTGTTTTTT.

J is TRBJ1-2 and V is TRBV11-3, with 7 bases lining up with TRBD1. J gave up 1 base and V 6 bases, and 5 bases lay outside the gene matches. The CDR3 contains 14 residues. Germline V gene data show CDR1 as SGHNT and CDR2 as YENEEA. As DNA, the CDR3 is TGTGCCAGCAGACCAGGGGGAAGTAACTATGGCTACACCTTC. It specifies CASRPGGSNYGYTF.

This clone was picked up one time. The V gene is TRBV18, the J gene TRBJ1-1, with 9 bases fitting TRBD1. Germline CDR1 reads KGHSH; CDR2 reads LQKENI. V shed 1 base and J 5 bases; nucleotides not matched to a gene: 8. There are 16 residues in the CDR3. CDR3 nucleotide sequence: TGTGCCAGCTCACCACGGCCGGGACAGGGAGGGACTGAAGCTTTCTTT. Its translation: CASSPRPGQGGTEAFF.

The chain has TRBV18 and TRBJ2-1, with D possibly matching TRBD2 (6 bases). The CDR3 totals 14 residues. Germline loops: CDR1 KGHSH, CDR2 LQKENI. V was pared by 5 bases and J by 8 bases, with 16 bases between. The CDR3 coding sequence is TGTGCCAGCTCAAGAAGGGACTGGGACGATGAGCAGTTCTTC. This encodes CASSRRDWDDEQFF.

The chain links TRBV19 to TRBJ2-3, with D perhaps TRBD2 (6 bases). CDR1 and CDR2 from the germline V gene are LNHDA and SQIVND (reference sequence). The CDR3 totals 16 residues. The germline V and J ends were trimmed by 1 base and 0 bases, with 11 bases remaining between them. The CDR3 loop is CASSIARGASTDTQYF. The CDR3 DNA reads TGTGCCAGTAGTATAGCTCGCGGGGCCAGCACAGATACGCAGTATTTT.

The chain is built from TRBV19 and TRBJ1-2, with 7 bases matching TRBD1. Per germline, CDR1 LNHDA and CDR2 SQIVND (reference sequence). CDR3 length equals 15 residues. The V and J ends lost 6 bases and 2 bases, in that order; junction bases with no gene match: 9. CDR3 in amino acids: CASSHDRVLNYGYTF. The CDR3 DNA reads TGTGCCAGTAGCCACGACAGGGTCTTGAACTATGGCTACACCTTC.